The source of this T cell receptor (beta chain) is a study of blood T cell repertoires in COVID-19 (dated by TCRdb to the early 2020s). Looking at the study overall: Collaborator samples came from the United States, Italy and Spain and covered acute and convalescent phases of COVID-19. The material from the prospective study consisted of cDNA or gDNA derived from T cells, B-cell-depleted T cells, or PBMCs. The dataset comprised deeply sampled blood TCRbeta repertoires from subjects exposed to, actively infected with, or recovered from COVID-19. The repertoires were released in a freely available public database intended as a resource for research on the immune response to SARS-CoV-2. The samples were drawn from two sources: the first 160 participants of the ongoing ImmuneRACE study, and some 1,300 subjects contributed by 6 global collaborators. A de-identified subject ID, COVID-19 status, age in years and sex were almost always included in the sample metadata. Where HLA class I and class II types were available, the types were taken from metadata supplied by the sample provider, not from assay-based typing. General findings and caveats noted by the study authors: Clinical and demographic metadata were provided uncurated, with the amount varying by source and participant.

Each collaborating institution followed its own protocols to collect whole blood in K2EDTA tubes. For TCRbeta analysis, collaborator samples were shipped as frozen whole blood, as isolated PBMCs, or as DNA extracted from either sample type. To note about this clone: What antigen it recognizes has not been identified. Base qualities are not provided; no much larger clone lies one nucleotide away.

According to the germline V gene, CDR1 reads SGHRS and CDR2 reads YFSETQ. The CDR3 runs 15 amino acids, cysteine and phenylalanine included. Left in the record is the CDR3 DNA by itself, 45 bases read in frame from the first base. Trimming takes 4 bases off V and 2 bases off J; junction bases not matched to a gene: 5. TCRbeta CDR3 regions were amplified from genomic DNA using the immunoSEQ Assay, a bias-controlled multiplex PCR. The original methods were these. The number of nucleated cells in each sample was estimated from the amplification of reference gene primers within the assay. To quantify the absolute abundance of each unique TCRbeta CDR3 rearrangement, sequence reads were collapsed and filtered. For each sample, productive Simpson clonality was calculated by taking the square root of Simpson's diversity index across productive rearrangements. As stored in TCRdb, this immuneACCESS dataset retains in-frame rearrangements with V and J assigned. A fraction of the clones does not appear; measured against another copy, unresolved V genes explain less than half of the discrepancy, and the remainder lacks a known reason. That table is the source of V, J and clone size, and D and trimming were worked out from the DNA. This sample lists about 200,000 clones; about 84% were detected once. About 8% of the sample is held by the ten biggest clonotypes.

The source material was peripheral blood. This TCR came from a woman aged 80 or older with acute or convalescent COVID-19. The V and J segments used are TRBV5-1 and TRBJ1-4, with 7 junctional bases fitting TRBD1. For the CDR3, the sequence is CASSLGGITNEKLFF. Read as DNA, the sequence is TGCGCCAGCAGCCTAGGGGGCATCACTAATGAAAAACTGTTTTTT.